These 26 T cell receptor beta chains originate from one sample sequenced in a study of blood T cell repertoires in COVID-19. This table comes from immunoSEQ multiplex PCR, and its TCRdb copy is limited to in-frame clones, with some not included. The sample yields around 370,000 clones, around 87% seen once. Sequencing was performed on peripheral blood. The source of these receptors is a man younger than 30 with active or convalescent COVID-19.

The rearrangement uses TRBV18 and TRBJ2-2; 8 nucleotides line up with TRBD1. Germline CDR1 KGHSH, CDR2 LQKENI. Unmatched junction bases numbered 3, after V lost 8 bases and J lost 4 bases. CDR3 length equals 13 residues. The CDR3, as DNA: TGTGCCAGCAAGACAGGGGCCACCGGGGAGCTGTTTTTT. Its protein product is CASKTGATGELFF.

The V call is TRBV7-2, the J call TRBJ2-1; 11 bases agree with TRBD2. J lost 3 bases, V lost 2 bases, and 9 bases had no gene match. CDR3 length: 18 residues. The germline V gene has CDR1 SGHTA and CDR2 FQGNSA. The CDR3 coding sequence is TGTGCCAGCAGCTTACACCAGACTAGCGGGACTCTCTACAATGAGCAGTTCTTC. It translates to CASSLHQTSGTLYNEQFF.

This sequence joins TRBV5-1 and TRBJ2-2, with D perhaps TRBD2 (5 bases). The germline gives CDR1 SGHRS, CDR2 YFSETQ. V shed 4 bases and J shed 6 bases, with 13 bases lying between them. CDR3 length: 14 residues. The CDR3 reads CASSEGLVAGELFF. In nucleotides, the CDR3 is TGCGCCAGCAGCGAGGGTCTCGTGGCCGGGGAGCTGTTTTTT.

CDR3 loop: CASSIGHREGMNTEAFF. The CDR3 coding sequence is TGTGCCAGTAGTATAGGTCACAGGGAGGGAATGAACACTGAAGCTTTCTTT. The J gene is TRBJ1-1, the V gene TRBV19; tentative D call: TRBD1 (6 bases). Germline CDR1 and CDR2: LNHDA and SQIVND (reference sequence). Trimming took 1 base from V and 0 from J, leaving 15 bases between them. The CDR3 is made up of 17 amino acids.

The chain carries TRBV6-2 or TRBV6-3 and TRBJ1-1; D call uncertain. Trimming removed 5 bases from V and 1 base from J, with 8 bases in between. Germline lookup yields CDR1 MNHEY and CDR2 SVGEGT. The CDR3 is made up of 13 amino acids. In DNA form, the CDR3 reads TGTGCCAGCAGTACCACTCCGAACACTGAAGCTTTCTTT. Translating it yields CASSTTPNTEAFF.

This chain joins TRBV7-8 and TRBJ1-4; 10 nucleotides align to TRBD1. The CDR3 runs 16 residues. V lost 3 bases, J lost 3 bases, and 4 bases stayed unmatched. Germline-derived CDR1 and CDR2 are SGHVS and FQNEAQ. The CDR3 region is CASSLRQGAANEKLFF. CDR3 nucleotide sequence: TGTGCCAGCAGCTTGCGACAGGGGGCAGCTAATGAAAAACTGTTTTTT.

This chain joins TRBV28 and TRBJ1-2, with 7 positions matching TRBD1. With V trimmed by 6 bases and J by 5 bases, 3 bases remained unmatched. There are 12 residues in the CDR3. Looked up from germline, CDR1 is MDHEN and CDR2 is SYDVKM. The chain's CDR3 is CASSKGAYGYTF. The CDR3 DNA reads as TGTGCCAGCAGCAAGGGGGCTTATGGCTACACCTTC.

This sequence joins TRBV11-2 and TRBJ1-5; D gene uncertain. Germline CDR1 reads SGHAT; CDR2 reads FQNNGV. This CDR3 is built from 12 residues. Between the trimmed V and J ends, which lost 3 bases and 4 bases, there was a span of 4 bases. For the CDR3, the DNA is TGTGCCAGCAGCTTCGAGAATCAGCCCCAGCATTTT. Protein: CASSFENQPQHF.

This chain links TRBV7-3 with TRBJ2-2; the D gene is possibly TRBD2 (6 bases). The CDR3 has 16 amino acids. V was cut by 4 bases and J by 1 base, with 13 bases left in between. Germline V gives CDR1 SGHTA, CDR2 FQGTGA. CDR3: CASSYSQGGNTGELFF. DNA for the CDR3: TGTGCCAGCAGCTACTCGCAGGGAGGGAACACCGGGGAGCTGTTTTTT.

The chain uses TRBV28 and TRBJ1-2; no reliable D call. This CDR3 is built from 13 residues. CDR1 and CDR2 (germline): MDHEN, SYDVKM. The V and J ends lost 4 bases and 8 bases respectively, with 14 bases between them. CDR3 protein: CASSYGGLLGYTF. The DNA for the CDR3 is TGTGCCAGCAGTTATGGAGGGCTCCTCGGCTACACCTTC.

The gene calls are TRBV7-3 and TRBJ2-1; maybe TRBD2 (5 bases). V lost 5 bases, J lost 5 bases, and 22 bases lay in between. This CDR3 is 17 amino acids long. CDR1 and CDR2 (germline): SGHTA, FQGTGA. CDR3 sequence (DNA): TGTGCCAGCAGCCTAAATCCCACCCCCCTCGGGGACAATGAGCAGTTCTTC. Its translation: CASSLNPTPLGDNEQFF.

This sequence joins TRBV13 and TRBJ2-2; D gene uncertain. The V and J ends lost 6 bases and 4 bases respectively, with 6 bases between them. The CDR3 extends over 12 amino acids. Germline values: CDR1 PRHDT, CDR2 FYEKMQ (reference sequence). The CDR3 loop reads CASRTGTGELFF. For the CDR3, the DNA is TGTGCCAGCAGGACGGGCACCGGGGAGCTGTTTTTT.

In regard to this clone: Other DNA sequences in this sample translate to the same CDR3. V gene TRBV19 combines with J gene TRBJ1-4; 9 bases are a match to TRBD1. Germline lookup yields CDR1 LNHDA and CDR2 SQIVND (reference sequence). The CDR3 totals 16 residues. Germline trimming cut 6 bases from V and 0 bases from J; bases unmatched to any gene: 5. The CDR3 spells CASRTGGVSTNEKLFF. The DNA of the CDR3 is TGTGCCAGTAGGACAGGGGGAGTCTCAACTAATGAAAAACTGTTTTTT.

The chain is built from TRBV28 and TRBJ2-1; 15 bases match TRBD2. The CDR3 contains 19 residues. Germline CDR1 MDHEN, CDR2 SYDVKM. The junction had 14 bases not matched to a gene; V was cut back by 5 bases and J by 6 bases. Here the CDR3 DNA reads TGTGCCAGCAGTCTCCTGAATGGACTAGCGGGAGGGCCGGGCAATGAGCAGTTCTTC. Translation gives CASSLLNGLAGGPGNEQFF.

This chain connects TRBV9 to TRBJ2-3, with 13 bases aligning to TRBD2. V shed 0 bases, J shed 6 bases, and the junction held 7 bases outside the gene matches. Germline loops: CDR1 SGDLS, CDR2 YYNGEE. The CDR3 is 17 amino acids. DNA of the CDR3: TGTGCCAGCAGCGTAGCAGGACTAGCGGGGGCAACCGATACGCAGTATTTT. This encodes CASSVAGLAGATDTQYF. The whole variable domain, remainder taken from reference TRBV9 and TRBJ2-3, is DSGVTQTPKHLITATGQRVTLRCSPRSGDLSVYWYQQSLDQGLQFLIQYYNGEERAKGNILERFSAQQFPDLHSELNLSSLELGDSALYFCASSVAGLAGATDTQYFGPGTRLTVL.

The chain recombines TRBV28 with TRBJ1-5; weak D call: TRBD1 (5 bases). Germline CDR1 and CDR2: MDHEN and SYDVKM. V dropped 7 bases and J dropped 3 bases, with 19 bases sitting between them. This CDR3 comprises 16 residues. The CDR3, as DNA: TGTGCCAGCATCTCTTCGTACAGGCCTCTCAATCAGCCCCAGCATTTT. Encoded protein: CASISSYRPLNQPQHF.

This chain links TRBV7-6 with TRBJ2-1; 11 nucleotides match TRBD2. The germline CDR1 and CDR2 sequences are SGHVS and FNYEAQ. V was pared by 5 bases and J by 10 bases, with 19 bases of the junction left unmatched. CDR3 length: 18 amino acids. Here the CDR3 reads CASSPKGGGASGRTEQFF. In DNA form, the CDR3 reads TGTGCCAGCAGCCCGAAGGGGGGTGGGGCTAGCGGGAGGACGGAGCAGTTCTTC.

The chain is built from TRBV7-3 and TRBJ1-1; 9 nucleotides align to TRBD1. CDR3 length: 14 residues. Per germline, CDR1 SGHTA and CDR2 FQGTGA. The junction had 7 bases not matched to a gene; V was cut back by 5 bases and J by 6 bases. The CDR3 region is CASSKQGARAEAFF. CDR3 in DNA: TGTGCCAGCAGCAAACAGGGGGCAAGAGCTGAAGCTTTCTTT.

The chain recombines TRBV7-7 with TRBJ2-7, with 7 bases that match TRBD1. CDR3 length: 13 residues. Germline V gene data show CDR1 as SSHAT and CDR2 as FNYEAQ (reference sequence). V lost 5 bases and J lost 3; bases outside the gene matches: 4. The CDR3 here is CASSPNRGYEQYF. CDR3 nucleotide sequence: TGTGCCAGCAGCCCAAACAGGGGCTACGAGCAGTACTTC. The variable domain in full, completed from reference TRBV7-7 and TRBJ2-7, reads GAGVSQSPRYKVTKRGQDVTLRCDPISSHATLYWYQQALGQGPEFLTYFNYEAQPDKSGLPSDRFSAERPEGSISTLTIQRTEQRDSAMYRCASSPNRGYEQYFGPGTRLTVT.

The chain couples TRBV3-1 (or the pseudogene TRBV3-2) to TRBJ2-7; 10 bases match TRBD2. Germline V gene lookup returns CDR1 LGHDT and CDR2 YNNKEL (reference sequence). CDR3 length: 17 amino acids. Trimming at V came to 4 bases and at J to 0 bases, leaving 9 bases not matched to a gene. The CDR3 nucleotides read TGTGCCAGCAGCCCGTTGGCTAGCGGGGGCACCTCCTACGAGCAGTACTTC. Translated, it gives CASSPLASGGTSYEQYF.

J is TRBJ2-7 and V is TRBV9, with 8 bases fitting TRBD1. V dropped 4 bases and J dropped 4; count of bases not matched to a gene: 10. The CDR3 extends over 15 amino acids. Germline assignment: CDR1 SGDLS and CDR2 YYNGEE. CDR3: CASSPEGQVGYEQYF. DNA of the CDR3: TGTGCCAGCAGCCCCGAGGGACAGGTTGGATACGAGCAGTACTTC.

V is TRBV29-1 and J is TRBJ1-4; 7 positions match TRBD1. Germline V lookup: CDR1 SQVTM, CDR2 ANQGSEA. V dropped 2 bases and J dropped 8; count of bases not matched to a gene: 8. CDR3 length: 14 amino acids. The CDR3 region is CSVEQDRSGEKLFF. The CDR3 DNA is TGCAGCGTTGAACAGGACAGGAGTGGCGAAAAACTGTTTTTT.

The CDR3 is CAITRRTETQYF. CDR3 nucleotide sequence: TGTGCCATCACGCGGAGGACGGAGACCCAGTACTTC. The chain combines TRBV21-1 with TRBJ2-5; the D call of TRBD2 is as the table states it, not checked on the DNA. TRBV21-1 is described as a pseudogene. The CDR3 is 12 residues long.

This clone was counted once. The chain is built from TRBV18 and TRBJ2-3; TRBD2 aligns across 9 bases. This CDR3 spans 15 amino acids. V lost 3 bases and J lost 1; bases outside the gene matches: 2. The germline V gene has CDR1 KGHSH and CDR2 LQKENI. The CDR3 DNA sequence: TGTGCCAGCTCACCCCCTAGCGGGGGCACAGATACGCAGTATTTT. Residues: CASSPPSGGTDTQYF.

J is TRBJ2-5 and V is TRBV30, with D possibly matching TRBD2 (6 bases). The V end was cut by 4 bases, the J end by 2 bases, with 14 bases between. CDR3 length: 14 amino acids. The germline gives CDR1 GTSNPN, CDR2 SVGIG (reference sequence). Here the CDR3 DNA reads TGTGCCTGGACCCCCTGGAGGGATCAAGAGACCCAGTACTTC. It codes for CAWTPWRDQETQYF.

The chain uses TRBV5-1 and TRBJ1-2; the match to TRBD1 covers 7 bases. Losses at the gene ends were 0 bases for V and 8 bases for J; bases not matched to a gene: 10. The germline CDR1 and CDR2 sequences are SGHRS and YFSETQ. This CDR3 spans 15 amino acids. As DNA, the CDR3 is TGCGCCAGCAGCTTGGGCCGGGACAGCCGTTTCGGCTACACCTTC. It codes for CASSLGRDSRFGYTF. Full variable domain (missing parts from reference TRBV5-1 and TRBJ1-2): KAGVTQTPRYLIKTRGQQVTLSCSPISGHRSVSWYQQTPGQGLQFLFEYFSETQRNKGNFPGRFSGRQFSNSRSEMNVSTLELGDSALYLCASSLGRDSRFGYTFGSGTRLTVV.